The text below deals with one T cell receptor beta chain. Its cognate antigen is unknown. This sample stems from a study of a mutant IDH1 vaccine in newly diagnosed glioma. Across the whole study: Commencement of vaccination occurred 4-6 weeks following radiotherapy alone, or concurrently with temozolomide cycles. Study-wide results and limits: Vaccination induced immune responses in about 93% of patients.

The time point here: week 47, end of study. A 20-mer mutant IDH1 peptide at 300 ug was injected subcutaneously with topical imiquimod. At weeks 1, 3, 5, 7, 11, 15, 19 and 23, patients received a vaccination, eight in all. Each donor presented with a new WHO grade 3 or 4 astrocytoma that tested IDH1-mutant and showed ATRX loss. The V end was cut by 5 bases, the J end by 5 bases, with 18 bases between. Germline lookup yields CDR1 LNHNV and CDR2 YYDKDF (reference sequence). The CDR3 extends over 15 amino acids. The protocol was immunoSEQ multiplex PCR, while the TCRdb copy is restricted to in-frame clones and leaves out a portion. The sample contains about 34,000 clones, more than 75% of which appear only once.

Sequencing was performed on PBMCs, taken from a glioma patient whose treatment included an IDH1 peptide vaccine. The clonotype comes from a woman younger than 45 with glioma. This sequence joins TRBV15 and TRBJ2-5, with D perhaps being TRBD1 or TRBD2 (6 bases each). CDR3 amino acids: CATSSRGALGETQYF. The CDR3 nucleotides are TGTGCCACCAGCTCAAGGGGGGCACTAGGGGAGACCCAGTACTTC.